This is a list of T cell receptor beta chains from one sample in a study of T cell responses to AZD1222 COVID-19 vaccine. Sequencing used immunoSEQ multiplex PCR; TCRdb keeps in-frame clones, though not all of them. This sample's table has about 140,000 clones. The sample comprised peripheral blood. Source of these receptors: an adult in good health. CDR3s include the opening cysteine and the closing phenylalanine or tryptophan. Fields, in order: D gene, J gene, V gene, CDR3 DNA, CDR3 protein. D genes are given only for firm matches.

D: TRBD1; J: TRBJ1-1; V: TRBV5-1; DNA: TGCGCCAGCAGCTTGACCGGGGACAGGGGGACTGAAGCTTTCTTT; CDR3: CASSLTGDRGTEAFF
D: .; J: TRBJ2-1; V: TRBV11-3; DNA: TGTGCCAGCAGCTTAGCAGGGATGAGGGAGCAGTTCTTC; CDR3: CASSLAGMREQFF
D: .; J: TRBJ1-2; V: TRBV27; DNA: TGTGCCAGCAAAGGCCGCCGGTTTACTAACTATGGCTACACCTTC; CDR3: CASKGRRFTNYGYTF
D: TRBD1; J: TRBJ2-5; V: TRBV30; DNA: TGTGCCTGGGAACAGGGGGCACAAGAGACCCAGTACTTC; CDR3: CAWEQGAQETQYF
D: TRBD1; J: TRBJ1-6; V: TRBV3-1/TRBV3-2; DNA: TGTGCCAGCAGCCAAGGACATCCTGCGGGACAGGGTAATTCACCCCTCCACTTT; CDR3: CASSQGHPAGQGNSPLHF
D: TRBD1; J: TRBJ1-2; V: TRBV5-6; DNA: TGTGCCAGCAGCCACGTCAGGGACAGGGACCATGGCTACACCTTC; CDR3: CASSHVRDRDHGYTF
D: .; J: TRBJ2-1; V: TRBV7-2; DNA: TGTGCCAGCAGCGGCCTAGACGGCTACAATGAGCAGTTCTTC; CDR3: CASSGLDGYNEQFF
D: .; J: TRBJ1-5; V: TRBV6-4; DNA: TGTGCCAGCAGCCCCGAGAGGGATCAGCCCCAGCATTTT; CDR3: CASSPERDQPQHF
D: .; J: TRBJ1-5; V: TRBV18; DNA: TGTGCCAGCTCACCCTTGCCGGCGGGAGGGATCGGCAATCAGCCCCAGCATTTT; CDR3: CASSPLPAGGIGNQPQHF
D: .; J: TRBJ1-1; V: TRBV28; DNA: TGTGCCAGCAAACTGCGCTATACTGAAGCTTTCTTT; CDR3: CASKLRYTEAFF
D: TRBD1; J: TRBJ1-1; V: TRBV11-2; DNA: TGTGCCAGCAGCCTCCGGGACAGGCTGAACACTGAAGCTTTCTTT; CDR3: CASSLRDRLNTEAFF
D: TRBD1; J: TRBJ2-3; V: TRBV7-3; DNA: TGTGCCAGCAGCCCGGACAGGGGCGCAGATACGCAGTATTTT; CDR3: CASSPDRGADTQYF
D: TRBD1; J: TRBJ2-7; V: TRBV5-1; DNA: TGCGCCAGCAGCTGGGCCCCCGGGACAGGGACCTACGAGCAGTACTTC; CDR3: CASSWAPGTGTYEQYF
D: .; J: TRBJ1-4; V: TRBV28; DNA: TGTGCCAGCAGTTTATTCTCTGGAGGGAATGAAAAACTGTTTTTT; CDR3: CASSLFSGGNEKLFF
D: .; J: TRBJ2-7; V: TRBV5-3; DNA: TGTGCCAGAAGGTCCCCCGGGACCCATTACGAGCAGTACTTC; CDR3: CARRSPGTHYEQYF
D: TRBD2; J: TRBJ2-1; V: TRBV11-2; DNA: TGTGCCAGCACCCTACTCCGGGACTATGCAAATGAGCAGTTCTTC; CDR3: CASTLLRDYANEQFF
D: TRBD1; J: TRBJ2-5; V: TRBV7-2; DNA: TGTGCCAGCAGCTTAGATAGGGGGACAGACCAAGAGACCCAGTACTTC; CDR3: CASSLDRGTDQETQYF
D: .; J: TRBJ1-2; V: TRBV6-5; DNA: TGTGCCAGCAGTTACTCGACAGGACTCTATGGCTACACCTTC; CDR3: CASSYSTGLYGYTF
D: .; J: TRBJ2-5; V: TRBV5-1; DNA: TGCGCCAGCAGCCCTGGGGGGGGCCTGGTCGAGACCCAGTACTTC; CDR3: CASSPGGGLVETQYF
D: .; J: TRBJ2-3; V: TRBV12-5; DNA: TGTGCTAGTGGCCCGGGCCGGGTGGATACGCAGTATTTT; CDR3: CASGPGRVDTQYF
D: TRBD1; J: TRBJ1-2; V: TRBV6-2/TRBV6-3; DNA: TGTGCCAGCAGTCGGGACAGGGAGTATGGCTACACCTTC; CDR3: CASSRDREYGYTF
D: TRBD2; J: TRBJ2-5; V: TRBV29-1; DNA: TGCAGCGTTAAATTGGGAGGGGACCAAGAGACCCAGTACTTC; CDR3: CSVKLGGDQETQYF
D: .; J: TRBJ2-1; V: TRBV19; DNA: TGTGCCAGTAGTTACCGAGGACCGAGCTCCTACAATGAGCAGTTCTTC; CDR3: CASSYRGPSSYNEQFF
D: TRBD1; J: TRBJ2-7; V: TRBV5-4; DNA: TGTGCCAGCAGCAACAGGGGGCTGGGCCGGTACGAGCAGTACTTC; CDR3: CASSNRGLGRYEQYF
D: .; J: TRBJ2-7; V: TRBV5-4; DNA: TGTGCCAGCAACCTCCGGGACACCAACGAGCAGTACTTC; CDR3: CASNLRDTNEQYF
D: .; J: TRBJ1-3; V: TRBV19; DNA: TGTGCCAGTAGTATTTCCGAGATCTCTGGAAACACCATATATTTT; CDR3: CASSISEISGNTIYF
D: .; J: TRBJ1-6; V: TRBV9; DNA: TGTGCCAGCAGCGTTGTCGATAATTCACCCCTCCACTTT; CDR3: CASSVVDNSPLHF
D: .; J: TRBJ2-1; V: TRBV7-8; DNA: TGTGCCAGCAGCTCCCAGGGTAACTCCTACAATGAGCAGTTCTTC; CDR3: CASSSQGNSYNEQFF
D: TRBD1; J: TRBJ2-7; V: TRBV11-2; DNA: TGTGCCAGCAGCACCGGGACAGGTCCTCTCTACGAGCAGTACTTC; CDR3: CASSTGTGPLYEQYF
D: TRBD1; J: TRBJ2-5; V: TRBV10-3; DNA: TGTGCCATCAACCCGGGACAGGGGGCGGCAGAGACCCAGTACTTC; CDR3: CAINPGQGAAETQYF
D: .; J: TRBJ2-1; V: TRBV7-6; DNA: TGTGCCAGCAGCTTGGACGGGGTAAACGAGCAGTTCTTC; CDR3: CASSLDGVNEQFF